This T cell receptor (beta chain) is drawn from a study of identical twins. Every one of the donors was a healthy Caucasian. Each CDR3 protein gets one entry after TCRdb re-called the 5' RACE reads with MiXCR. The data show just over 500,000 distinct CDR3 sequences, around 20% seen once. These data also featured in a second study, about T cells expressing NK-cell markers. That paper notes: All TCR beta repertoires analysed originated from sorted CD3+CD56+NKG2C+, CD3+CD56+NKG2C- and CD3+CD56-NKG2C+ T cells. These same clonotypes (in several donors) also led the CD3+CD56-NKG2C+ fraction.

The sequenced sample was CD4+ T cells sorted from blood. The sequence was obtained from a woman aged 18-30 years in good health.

The CDR3 DNA is TGCGCCAGCAGCCTGAGGGTCGGGCTAGACAATGAGCAGTTCTTC. Translation gives CASSLRVGLDNEQFF. The J gene is TRBJ2-1, the V gene TRBV5-1; possibly TRBD2 for D (5 bases). This CDR3 region has 15 residues. Trimming removed 4 bases from V and 5 bases from J, with 16 bases in between. Germline V lookup: CDR1 SGHRS, CDR2 YFSETQ.